The TCR beta chain described here comes from a study of T-cell reconstitution after alpha-beta-depleted transplantation in children. General study results and limits: Newly generated T cells supplied most T-cell counts and diversity one year post-transplant. After transplant, at about two months, alpha-beta T cells were reportedly derived from several hundred expanded graft clones. Some patients owed their high day-60 TCRbeta diversity to surviving recipient T cells and thymic progenitors.

For TCRbeta, the library was prepared with unique molecular identifiers. TCRdb used MiXCR to reprocess the PCR reads, holding one entry per CDR3 protein. The table lists approximately 50,000 distinct CDR3 sequences, over 4.5% of them singletons. This clonotype was detected many times. As yet, its antigen is unknown. The germline gives CDR1 SGHTA, CDR2 FQGTGA. V lost 2 bases, J lost 1 base, and 9 bases lay in between. CDR3 length equals 15 residues. The sequence was obtained from a female patient between 2 and 15 years old who had a stem cell transplant for aplastic anemia, so the T cells may come from the graft donor. The V and J genes are TRBV7-3 and TRBJ2-1, with a tentative D call TRBD1 (6 bases). Material: PBMCs, mostly from graft donor cells, obtained 60 days after TCRalphabeta/CD19-depleted stem cell transplant. The CDR3 reads CASSLLGGSYNEQFF. The CDR3 region has the DNA TGTGCCAGCAGCTTATTAGGGGGATCCTACAATGAGCAGTTCTTC.